This T cell receptor (beta chain) was identified during a study of shared clonotypes between healthy human individuals. Study-level findings and limits: The generation probabilities recorded for non-shared clonotypes fell below those of clonotypes shared by all four donors. Rarefaction indicated that sorted-subset sequencing remained incomplete although depth was large. Sharing across a few donors was seen in 4.5% to 6.5% of naive CD4 clonotypes.

CDR3 size: 15 residues. Germline V gene data show CDR1 as KGHSH and CDR2 as LQKENI. The V gene lost 3 bases and the J gene lost 1 base, with 12 bases spanning the gap. The genomic DNA of each subset was split evenly across several immunoSEQ plates. Sequencing was performed with immunoSEQ multiplex PCR; in TCRdb, only in-frame clones are kept and a portion is missing. The top ten hold about 0.4% of the sample, which has 1,400,000 or so clones, approximately 98.5% seen once. Note on this clone: Its antigen is unidentified. Distinct nucleotide sequences in the sample also encode this CDR3.

The origin of this receptor is a man under 40 in good health. The chain links TRBV18 to TRBJ2-5; D might be TRBD1 (7 bases). The specimen was naive CD4+ T cells sorted from blood. Specified subset: CD45RA+ positively selected. The CDR3 region has the DNA TGTGCCAGCTCACCTGGAGGGGGCCTCCAAGAGACCCAGTACTTC. It codes for CASSPGGGLQETQYF.